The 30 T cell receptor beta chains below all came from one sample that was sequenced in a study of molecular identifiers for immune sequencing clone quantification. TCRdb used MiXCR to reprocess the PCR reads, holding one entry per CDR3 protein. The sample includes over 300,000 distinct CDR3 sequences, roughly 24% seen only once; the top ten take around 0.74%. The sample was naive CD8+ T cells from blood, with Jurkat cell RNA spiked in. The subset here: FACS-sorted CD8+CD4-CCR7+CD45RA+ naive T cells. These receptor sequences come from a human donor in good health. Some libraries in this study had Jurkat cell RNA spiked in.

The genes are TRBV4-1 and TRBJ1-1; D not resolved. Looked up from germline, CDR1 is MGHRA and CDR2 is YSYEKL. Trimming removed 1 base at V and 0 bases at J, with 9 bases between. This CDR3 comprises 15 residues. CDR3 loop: CASSQGVTLNTEAFF. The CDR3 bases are TGCGCCAGCAGCCAAGGCGTGACCTTGAACACTGAAGCTTTCTTT.

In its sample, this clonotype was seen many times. In nucleotides, the CDR3 is TGTGCCAGCACCCAGCACGGTGAGCAGTTCTTC. Its protein is CASTQHGEQFF. This sequence joins TRBV6-5 and TRBJ2-1; D gene ambiguous. Per the germline V gene, CDR1 is MNHEY and CDR2 is SVGAGI. The V end was cut by 7 bases, the J end by 9 bases, with 10 bases between. The CDR3 consists of 11 residues.

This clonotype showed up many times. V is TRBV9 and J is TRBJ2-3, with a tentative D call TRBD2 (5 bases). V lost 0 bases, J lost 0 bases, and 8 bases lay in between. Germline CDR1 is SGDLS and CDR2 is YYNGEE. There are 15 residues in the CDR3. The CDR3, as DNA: TGTGCCAGCAGCGTAGCGGGGTTTAGCACAGATACGCAGTATTTT. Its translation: CASSVAGFSTDTQYF.

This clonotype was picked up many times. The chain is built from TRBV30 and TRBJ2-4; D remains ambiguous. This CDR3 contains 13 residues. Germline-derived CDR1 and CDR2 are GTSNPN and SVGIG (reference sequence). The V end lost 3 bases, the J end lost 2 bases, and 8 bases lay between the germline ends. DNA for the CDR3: TGTGCCTGGAGGCTGGAGACCAAAAACATTCAGTACTTC. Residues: CAWRLETKNIQYF. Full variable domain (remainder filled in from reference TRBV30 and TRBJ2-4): SQTIHQWPATLVQPVGSPLSLECTVEGTSNPNLYWYRQAAGRGLQLLFYSVGIGQISSEVPQNLSASRPQDRQFILSSKKLLLSDSGFYLCAWRLETKNIQYFGAGTRLSVL.

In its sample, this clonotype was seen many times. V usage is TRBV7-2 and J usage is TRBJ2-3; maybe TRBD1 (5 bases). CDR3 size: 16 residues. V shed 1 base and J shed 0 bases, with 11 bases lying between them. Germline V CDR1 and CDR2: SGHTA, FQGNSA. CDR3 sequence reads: CASSLVARQSTDTQYF. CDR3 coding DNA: TGTGCCAGCAGCTTAGTAGCAAGACAGAGCACAGATACGCAGTATTTT.

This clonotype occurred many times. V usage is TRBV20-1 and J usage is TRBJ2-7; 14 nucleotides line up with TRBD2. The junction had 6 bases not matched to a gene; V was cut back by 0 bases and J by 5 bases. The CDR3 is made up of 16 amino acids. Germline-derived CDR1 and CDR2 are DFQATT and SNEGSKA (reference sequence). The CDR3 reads CSARDRLAGGVDEQYF. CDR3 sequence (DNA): TGCAGTGCTAGAGATCGACTAGCGGGGGGGGTGGACGAGCAGTACTTC.

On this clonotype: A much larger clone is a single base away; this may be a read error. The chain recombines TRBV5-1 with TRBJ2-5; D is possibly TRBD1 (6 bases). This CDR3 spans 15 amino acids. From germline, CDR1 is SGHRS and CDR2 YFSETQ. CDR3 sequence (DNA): TGCGCCAGCAGCTTGGGGACAGTAGCTCAAGAGGCCCAGTACTTC. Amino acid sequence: CASSLGTVAQEAQYF.

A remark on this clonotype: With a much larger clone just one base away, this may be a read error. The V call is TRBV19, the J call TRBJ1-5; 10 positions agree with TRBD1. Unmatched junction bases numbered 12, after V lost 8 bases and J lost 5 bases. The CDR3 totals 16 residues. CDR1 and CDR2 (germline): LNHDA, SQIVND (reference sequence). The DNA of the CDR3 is TGTGCCAGTGGTCCACCCCGCGGGACAGGGGATCAGCCCCAGCATTTT. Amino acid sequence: CASGPPRGTGDQPQHF.

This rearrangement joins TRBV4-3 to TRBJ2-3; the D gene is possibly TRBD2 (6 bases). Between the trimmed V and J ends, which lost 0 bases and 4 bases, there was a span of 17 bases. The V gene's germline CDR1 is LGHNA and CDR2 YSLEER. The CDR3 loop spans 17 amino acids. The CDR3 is CASSQDAGTSWADTQYF. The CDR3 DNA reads TGCGCCAGCAGCCAAGATGCGGGGACCTCGTGGGCAGATACGCAGTATTTT.

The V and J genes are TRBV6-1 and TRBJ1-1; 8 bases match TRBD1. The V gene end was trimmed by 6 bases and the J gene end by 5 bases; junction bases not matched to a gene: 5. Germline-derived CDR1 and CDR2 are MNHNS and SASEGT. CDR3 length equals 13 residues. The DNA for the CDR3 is TGTGCCAGCAGGGACAGGGTAAGGACTGAAGCTTTCTTT. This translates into CASRDRVRTEAFF.

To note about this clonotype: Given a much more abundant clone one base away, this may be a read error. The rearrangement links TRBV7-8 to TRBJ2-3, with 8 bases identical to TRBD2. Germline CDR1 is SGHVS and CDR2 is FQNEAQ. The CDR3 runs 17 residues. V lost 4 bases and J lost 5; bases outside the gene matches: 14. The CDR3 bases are TGTGCCAGCAGCTCCGCCCGGCGGGGGGCGGGCATAGATACGCAGTATTTT. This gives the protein CASSSARRGAGIDTQYF.

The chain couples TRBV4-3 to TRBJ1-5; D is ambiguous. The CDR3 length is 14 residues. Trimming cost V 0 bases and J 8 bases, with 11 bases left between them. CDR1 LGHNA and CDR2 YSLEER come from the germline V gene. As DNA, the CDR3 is TGCGCCAGCAGCCAAGACAGGAGGAAGGAGCCCCAGCATTTT. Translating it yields CASSQDRRKEPQHF.

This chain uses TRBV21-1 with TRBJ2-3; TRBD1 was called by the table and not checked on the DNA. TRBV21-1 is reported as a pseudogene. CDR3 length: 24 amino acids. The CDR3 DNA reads TGTGCCAGCAGCAAAGAGGGACAGGGGAAAGGATCATTGGCGGGGAGAAGAAGCACAGATACGCAGTATTTT. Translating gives CASSKEGQGKGSLAGRRSTDTQYF.

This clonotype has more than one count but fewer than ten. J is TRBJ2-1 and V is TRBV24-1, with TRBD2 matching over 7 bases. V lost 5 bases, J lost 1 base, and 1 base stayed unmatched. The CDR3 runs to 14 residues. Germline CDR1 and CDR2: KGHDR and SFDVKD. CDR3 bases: TGTGCCACCAGTGGGGGGGGGTCCTACAATGAGCAGTTCTTC. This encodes CATSGGGSYNEQFF.

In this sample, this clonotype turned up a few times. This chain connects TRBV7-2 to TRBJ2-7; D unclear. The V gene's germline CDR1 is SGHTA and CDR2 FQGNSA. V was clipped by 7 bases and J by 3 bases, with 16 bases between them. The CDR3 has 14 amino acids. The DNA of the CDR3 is TGTGCCAGCACATTCGAGGTAGGCCTCTACGAGCAGTACTTC. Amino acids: CASTFEVGLYEQYF.

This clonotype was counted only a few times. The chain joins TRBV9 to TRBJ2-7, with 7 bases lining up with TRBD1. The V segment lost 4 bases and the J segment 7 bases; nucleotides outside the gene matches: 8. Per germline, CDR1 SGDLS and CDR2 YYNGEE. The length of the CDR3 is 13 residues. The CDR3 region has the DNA TGTGCCAGCAGCAAACGGGACAGTAGGGAGCAGTACTTC. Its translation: CASSKRDSREQYF. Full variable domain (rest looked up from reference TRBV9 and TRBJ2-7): DSGVTQTPKHLITATGQRVTLRCSPRSGDLSVYWYQQSLDQGLQFLIQYYNGEERAKGNILERFSAQQFPDLHSELNLSSLELGDSALYFCASSKRDSREQYFGPGTRLTVT.

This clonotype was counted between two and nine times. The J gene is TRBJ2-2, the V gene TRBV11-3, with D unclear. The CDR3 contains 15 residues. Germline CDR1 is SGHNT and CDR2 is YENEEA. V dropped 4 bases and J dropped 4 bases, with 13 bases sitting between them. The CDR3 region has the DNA TGTGCCAGCAGCTCGAAATACAGTTCCACCGGGGAGCTGTTTTTT. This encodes CASSSKYSSTGELFF. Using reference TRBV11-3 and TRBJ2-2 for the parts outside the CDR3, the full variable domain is EAGVVQSPRYKIIEKKQPVAFWCNPISGHNTLYWYLQNLGQGPELLIRYENEEAVDDSQLPKDRFSAERLKGVDSTLKIQPAELGDSAVYLCASSSKYSSTGELFFGEGSRLTVL.

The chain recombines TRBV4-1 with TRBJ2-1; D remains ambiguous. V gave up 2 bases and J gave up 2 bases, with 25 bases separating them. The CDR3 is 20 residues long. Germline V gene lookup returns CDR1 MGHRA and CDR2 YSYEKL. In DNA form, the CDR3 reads TGCGCCAGCAGCCAAAAAGACCCGAACGTTTTGAGCGCGACCTACAATGAGCAGTTCTTC. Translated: CASSQKDPNVLSATYNEQFF.

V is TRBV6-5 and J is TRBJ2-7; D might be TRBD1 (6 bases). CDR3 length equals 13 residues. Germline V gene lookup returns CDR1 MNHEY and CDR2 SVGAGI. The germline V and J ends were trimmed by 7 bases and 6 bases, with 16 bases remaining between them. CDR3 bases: TGTGCCAGCACCGACAGGTGGGGAAGCGAGCAGTACTTC. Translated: CASTDRWGSEQYF.

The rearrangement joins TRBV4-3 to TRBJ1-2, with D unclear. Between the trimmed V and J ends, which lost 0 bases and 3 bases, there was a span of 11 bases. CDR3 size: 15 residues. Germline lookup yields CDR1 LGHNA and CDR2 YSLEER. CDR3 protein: CASSQDEGKYYGYTF. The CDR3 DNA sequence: TGCGCCAGCAGCCAAGATGAGGGAAAGTACTATGGCTACACCTTC.

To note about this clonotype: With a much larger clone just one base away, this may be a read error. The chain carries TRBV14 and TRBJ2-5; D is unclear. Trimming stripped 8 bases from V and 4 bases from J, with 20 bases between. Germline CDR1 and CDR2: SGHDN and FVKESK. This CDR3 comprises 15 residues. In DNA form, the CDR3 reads TGTGCCAGCGGCGAAGATGCCCTGGGCCCAGAGACCCAGTACTTC. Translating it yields CASGEDALGPETQYF. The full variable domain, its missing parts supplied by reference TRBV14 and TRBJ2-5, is EAGVTQFPSHSVIEKGQTVTLRCDPISGHDNLYWYRRVMGKEIKFLLHFVKESKQDESGMPNNRFLAERTGGTYSTLKVQPAELEDSGVYFCASGEDALGPETQYFGPGTRLLVL.

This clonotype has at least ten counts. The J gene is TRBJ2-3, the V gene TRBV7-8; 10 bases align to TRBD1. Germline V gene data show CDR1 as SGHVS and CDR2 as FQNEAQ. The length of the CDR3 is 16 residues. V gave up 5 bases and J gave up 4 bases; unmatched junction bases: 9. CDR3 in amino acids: CASSPSPGTGADTQYF. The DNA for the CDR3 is TGTGCCAGCAGCCCATCTCCGGGGACAGGGGCAGATACGCAGTATTTT.

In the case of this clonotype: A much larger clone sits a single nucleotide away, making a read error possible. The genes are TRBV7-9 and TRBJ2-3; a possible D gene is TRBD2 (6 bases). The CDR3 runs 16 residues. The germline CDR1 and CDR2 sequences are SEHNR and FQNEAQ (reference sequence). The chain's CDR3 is CTSSFPGAVRPDTQYF. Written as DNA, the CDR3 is TGTACCAGCAGCTTCCCGGGAGCTGTTAGACCAGATACGCAGTATTTT.

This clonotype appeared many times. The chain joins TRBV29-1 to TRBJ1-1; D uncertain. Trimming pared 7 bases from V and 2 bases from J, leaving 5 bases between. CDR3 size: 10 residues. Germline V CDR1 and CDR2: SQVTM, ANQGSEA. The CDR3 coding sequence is TGCAGCGCTGCCAACACTGAAGCTTTCTTT. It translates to CSAANTEAFF.

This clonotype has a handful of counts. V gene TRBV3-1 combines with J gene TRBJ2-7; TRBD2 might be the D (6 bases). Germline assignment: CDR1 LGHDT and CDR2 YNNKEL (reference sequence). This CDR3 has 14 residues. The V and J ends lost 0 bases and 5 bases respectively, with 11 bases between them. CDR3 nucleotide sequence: TGTGCCAGCAGCCAAGAATGGGCGGGGCACGAGCAGTACTTC. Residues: CASSQEWAGHEQYF.

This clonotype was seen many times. CDR3 loop: CASSQGLAGFEQYF. In nucleotides, the CDR3 is TGCGCCAGCAGCCAAGGACTAGCGGGTTTCGAGCAGTACTTC. The rearrangement links TRBV4-1 to TRBJ2-7; 10 bases match TRBD2. Unmatched junction bases numbered 3, after V lost 1 base and J lost 6 bases. CDR1 and CDR2 from the germline V gene are MGHRA and YSYEKL. The length of the CDR3 is 14 residues.

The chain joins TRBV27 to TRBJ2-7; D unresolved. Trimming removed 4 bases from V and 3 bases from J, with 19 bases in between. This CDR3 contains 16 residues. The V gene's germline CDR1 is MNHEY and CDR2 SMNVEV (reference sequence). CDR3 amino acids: CASSSRTGNHNYEQYF. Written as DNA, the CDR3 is TGTGCCAGCAGTTCGCGGACCGGCAACCACAACTACGAGCAGTACTTC.

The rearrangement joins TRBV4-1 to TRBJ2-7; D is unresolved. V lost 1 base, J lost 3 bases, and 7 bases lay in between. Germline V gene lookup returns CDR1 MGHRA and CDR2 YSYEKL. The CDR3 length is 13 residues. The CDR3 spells CASSQGWGYEQYF. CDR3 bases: TGCGCCAGCAGCCAAGGGTGGGGCTACGAGCAGTACTTC.

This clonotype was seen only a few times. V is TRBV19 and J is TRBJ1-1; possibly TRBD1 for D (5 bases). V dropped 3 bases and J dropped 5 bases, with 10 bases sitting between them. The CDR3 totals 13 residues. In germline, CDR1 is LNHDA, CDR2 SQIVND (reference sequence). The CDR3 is CASSMGLRTEAFF. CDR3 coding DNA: TGTGCCAGTAGTATGGGACTGCGGACTGAAGCTTTCTTT.

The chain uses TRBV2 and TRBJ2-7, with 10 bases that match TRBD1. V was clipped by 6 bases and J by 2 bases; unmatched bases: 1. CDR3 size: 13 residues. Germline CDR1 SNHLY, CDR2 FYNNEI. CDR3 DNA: TGTGCCAGCAGAGGACAGGGGGCCTACGAGCAGTACTTC. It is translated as CASRGQGAYEQYF.